What follows is one T cell receptor (beta chain) and its context. Its target is not known. The data were taken from a study of OX40 agonist ivuxolimab in advanced cancers. Study-level findings and limits: The investigators did not determine what antigen specificity the expanded peripheral T cells had. Partial responders at 0.1-3.0 mg/kg showed near-lowest clonal expansion.

Sequencing used immunoSEQ multiplex PCR; TCRdb keeps in-frame clones, though not all of them. The sample has some 100,000 clones; 94% are singletons. The CDR3 covers 14 residues. Germline V gene sequence: CDR1 MDHEN, CDR2 SYDVKM. The V end lost 7 bases, the J end lost 4 bases, and 16 bases lay between the germline ends. This material consisted of CD4+ or CD8+ T cells sorted from blood, taken in a trial of the OX40 agonist ivuxolimab. The chain recombines TRBV28 with TRBJ1-1, with no clear D. The clonotype originates from an adult with an advanced solid tumor such as melanoma, head and neck, liver or kidney cancer. The CDR3 loop is CASTLGGRGTEAFF. The CDR3 DNA sequence: TGTGCCAGCACCCTCGGTGGACGGGGCACTGAAGCTTTCTTT.